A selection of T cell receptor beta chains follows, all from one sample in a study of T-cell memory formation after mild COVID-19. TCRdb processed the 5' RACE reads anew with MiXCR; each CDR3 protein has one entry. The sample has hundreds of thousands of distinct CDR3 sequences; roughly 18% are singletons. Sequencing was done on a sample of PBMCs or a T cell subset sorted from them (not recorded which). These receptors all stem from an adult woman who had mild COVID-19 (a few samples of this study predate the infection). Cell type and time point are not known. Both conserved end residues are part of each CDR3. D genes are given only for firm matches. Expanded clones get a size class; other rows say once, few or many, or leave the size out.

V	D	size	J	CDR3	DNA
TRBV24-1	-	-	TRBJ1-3	CATSDLPGNTIYF	TGTGCCACCAGTGATTTGCCGGGAAACACCATATATTTT
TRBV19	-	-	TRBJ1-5	CASSRAVINSNQPQHF	TGTGCCAGTAGTAGGGCAGTTATAAATAGCAATCAGCCCCAGCATTTT
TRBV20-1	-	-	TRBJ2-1	CSAGPYNEQFF	TGCAGTGCTGGGCCCTACAATGAGCAGTTCTTC
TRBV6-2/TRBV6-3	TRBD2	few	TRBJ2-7	CASSYSRLAGNYEQYF	TGTGCCAGCAGTTACTCCCGACTAGCGGGGAACTACGAGCAGTACTTC
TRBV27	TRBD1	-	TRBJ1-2	CASSTTGTHGYTF	TGTGCCAGCAGCACGACAGGGACACATGGCTACACCTTC
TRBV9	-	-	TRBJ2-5	CASSVGPGGPETQYF	TGTGCCAGCAGCGTGGGCCCGGGTGGCCCGGAGACCCAGTACTTC
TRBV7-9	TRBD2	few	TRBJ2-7	CASSSGASPYEQYF	TGTGCCAGCAGTAGCGGGGCCTCGCCCTACGAGCAGTACTTC
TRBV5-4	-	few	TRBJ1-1	CAFSAGGNTEAFF	TGTGCCTTCTCCGCCGGGGGGAACACTGAAGCTTTCTTT
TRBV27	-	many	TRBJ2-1	CASSLGVRQKSWIF	TGTGCCAGCAGTTTAGGGGTTAGGCAGAAAAGCTGGATCTTC
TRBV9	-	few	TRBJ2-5	CASTRGGQETQYF	TGTGCCAGCACCAGAGGGGGACAAGAGACCCAGTACTTC
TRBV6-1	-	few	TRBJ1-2	CASSEGRGYGYTF	TGTGCCAGCAGTGAAGGCAGGGGATATGGCTACACCTTC
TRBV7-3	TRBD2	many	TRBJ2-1	CASSTGLAGGNEQFF	TGTGCCAGCAGTACGGGACTAGCGGGAGGCAATGAGCAGTTCTTC
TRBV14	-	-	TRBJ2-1	CASSQDARVSYNEQFF	TGTGCCAGCAGCCAAGATGCCCGGGTATCCTACAATGAGCAGTTCTTC
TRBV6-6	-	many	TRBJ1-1	CASSYPTDMNTEAFF	TGTGCCAGCAGTTACCCGACAGATATGAACACTGAAGCTTTCTTT
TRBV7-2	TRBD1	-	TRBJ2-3	CASSNSRDRGVNTQYF	TGTGCCAGCAGCAACTCACGGGACAGGGGTGTGAATACGCAGTATTTT
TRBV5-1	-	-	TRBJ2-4	CASSLDQIQYF	TGCGCCAGCAGCTTGGACCAAATTCAGTACTTC
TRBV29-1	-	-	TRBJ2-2	CSANTGTGELFF	TGCAGCGCCAATACGGGCACCGGGGAGCTGTTTTTT